The source of this T cell receptor (beta chain) is a study of Ad26.COV2.S vaccination and SARS-CoV-2 variants. The CDR3 totals 13 residues. Trimming cost V 5 bases and J 7 bases; bases outside gene matches: 4. Germline values: CDR1 SGHTA, CDR2 FQGTGA. Sequencing was performed with immunoSEQ multiplex PCR; in TCRdb, only in-frame clones are kept and a portion is missing. The sample yields 360,000 or so clones, about nine tenths seen once. Treatment reported: roughly 19 received Ad26.COV2.S at low or high dose, single or two shots; roughly five received placebo; per-sample allocation not given. Specimens were obtained on day 63 following the first vaccine or placebo injection. Recruitment in Boston yielded a donor of adult age, 18-55 years.

The receptor was derived from a person aged 18 to 59 who received the Ad26.COV2.S COVID-19 vaccine or a placebo. The rearrangement links TRBV7-3 to TRBJ1-1; 10 bases map to TRBD1. The starting material was peripheral blood, obtained in a trial of Ad26.COV2.S vaccine versus placebo. This chain's CDR3 is CASSPDRGLEAFF. The CDR3 DNA follows: TGTGCCAGCAGCCCAGACAGGGGGCTTGAAGCTTTCTTT.